This entry lists 30 T cell receptor beta chains sequenced from one sample in a study of T cell responses to AZD1222 COVID-19 vaccine. Some clones are missing from TCRdb's copy, which holds only in-frame ones; the method was immunoSEQ multiplex PCR. The sample has more than 110,000 clones; over 90% are singletons. Specimen: peripheral blood, collected 28 days after the second AZD1222 dose. The receptor source for this set is an adult who received the AZD1222 COVID-19 vaccine.

V usage is TRBV19 and J usage is TRBJ2-7, with 7 bases fitting TRBD1. The CDR3 is 14 amino acids. Germline V gene lookup returns CDR1 LNHDA and CDR2 SQIVND (reference sequence). Trimming cost V 1 base and J 3 bases; bases outside gene matches: 3. The CDR3 region has the DNA TGTGCCAGTAGTATAGGACAGGGAGTCTACGAGCAGTACTTC. Translating it yields CASSIGQGVYEQYF.

In its sample, this clone was seen once. V is TRBV11-2 and J is TRBJ1-5, with 12 bases fitting TRBD1. The CDR3 sequence is 16 residues long. V trimming: 4 bases; J trimming: 7 bases; junction bases outside the gene matches: 8. The germline V gene has CDR1 SGHAT and CDR2 FQNNGV. The CDR3 nucleotides read TGTGCCAGCAGCTCAACGGGACAGGGGGCCGGGCAGCCCCAGCATTTT. It translates to CASSSTGQGAGQPQHF.

This clone came up once. This rearrangement joins TRBV6-4 to TRBJ1-1, with D possibly TRBD1 on 5 matching bases. This CDR3 comprises 13 residues. Trimming took 6 bases from V and 5 from J, leaving 13 bases between them. Germline V lookup: CDR1 MRHNA, CDR2 SNTAGT. The CDR3 reads CASSPDGGTEAFF. The CDR3 region has the DNA TGTGCCAGCAGCCCTGACGGGGGGACTGAAGCTTTCTTT.

This clone is a singleton in its sample. The V gene is TRBV5-4, the J gene TRBJ2-2, with TRBD2 matching over 7 bases. Trimming cost V 5 bases and J 0 bases; bases outside gene matches: 10. This CDR3 spans 17 amino acids. CDR1 and CDR2 from the germline V gene are SGHNT and YYREEE (reference sequence). In nucleotides, the CDR3 is TGTGCCAGCAGTCCCGATGGAACTAGCGCGAACACCGGGGAGCTGTTTTTT. The encoded protein is CASSPDGTSANTGELFF.

The rearrangement links TRBV6-5 to TRBJ1-4; D not certain. This CDR3 spans 15 amino acids. CDR1 is MNHEY and CDR2 is SVGAGI in the germline V gene. Trimming pared 5 bases from V and 0 bases from J, leaving 10 bases between. DNA of the CDR3: TGTGCCAGCAGTCCCTCGGCAGCAACTAATGAAAAACTGTTTTTT. Its translation: CASSPSAATNEKLFF.

This chain connects TRBV6-5 to TRBJ2-7; D may match TRBD1 or TRBD2 (6 bases each). From germline, CDR1 is MNHEY and CDR2 SVGAGI. Trimming shortened V by 7 bases and J by 0 bases, and 13 bases separated the two germline ends. This CDR3 comprises 14 residues. The CDR3 spells CASNWGATSYEQYF. For the CDR3, the DNA is TGTGCCAGCAATTGGGGGGCCACCTCCTACGAGCAGTACTTC.

The rearrangement joins TRBV2 to TRBJ1-1; 8 positions match TRBD1. This CDR3 is built from 14 residues. J gave up 3 bases and V 6 bases, and 6 bases lay outside the gene matches. Germline assignment: CDR1 SNHLY and CDR2 FYNNEI. The DNA for the CDR3 is TGTGCCAGCAGGCCTGGACAGGGACACACTGAAGCTTTCTTT. This encodes CASRPGQGHTEAFF.

V gene TRBV9 combines with J gene TRBJ2-3; 8 bases are shared with TRBD2. J lost 2 bases, V lost 0 bases, and 5 bases had no gene match. The CDR3 covers 16 residues. Germline CDR1 reads SGDLS; CDR2 reads YYNGEE. Written as DNA, the CDR3 is TGTGCCAGCAGCGTAGGCAGCGGGAGAAACACAGATACGCAGTATTTT. Amino acid sequence: CASSVGSGRNTDTQYF.

The chain employs TRBV28 and TRBJ1-6; D might be TRBD1 (5 bases). Germline values: CDR1 MDHEN, CDR2 SYDVKM. This CDR3 is 16 amino acids long. The germline V and J ends were trimmed by 8 bases and 10 bases, with 24 bases remaining between them. CDR3 sequence: CASFDAGRTPGSPLHF. The DNA for the CDR3 is TGTGCCAGCTTCGACGCGGGACGGACGCCGGGATCACCCCTCCACTTT. Combining the CDR3 with reference TRBV28 and TRBJ1-6 gives the whole variable domain DVKVTQSSRYLVKRTGEKVFLECVQDMDHENMFWYRQDPGLGLRLIYFSYDVKMKEKGDIPEGYSVSREKKERFSLILESASTNQTSMYLCASFDAGRTPGSPLHFGNGTRLTVT.

The chain links TRBV6-1 to TRBJ2-7; TRBD2 aligns across 11 bases. This CDR3 spans 15 amino acids. The germline gives CDR1 MNHNS, CDR2 SASEGT. V was clipped by 2 bases and J by 12 bases; unmatched bases: 12. CDR3 DNA sequence: TGTGCCAGCAGTGAATCAGTAGCGGGAGGGCCGGTCTGGTACTTC. Protein product: CASSESVAGGPVWYF.

This sequence joins TRBV2 and TRBJ1-2; 7 nucleotides match TRBD1. Per germline, CDR1 SNHLY and CDR2 FYNNEI. Trimming cost V 2 bases and J 3 bases; bases outside gene matches: 9. The CDR3 loop spans 16 amino acids. Here the CDR3 reads CASSELGTDSYYGYTF. For the CDR3, the DNA is TGTGCCAGCAGTGAACTAGGGACAGACTCCTACTATGGCTACACCTTC.

This clone showed up just once. The chain uses TRBV6-5 and TRBJ1-5, with unresolved D. CDR3 size: 13 residues. Trimming pared 6 bases from V and 1 base from J, leaving 7 bases between. Germline V gene data show CDR1 as MNHEY and CDR2 as SVGAGI. CDR3 in amino acids: CASRMNSNQPQHF. The CDR3 DNA is TGTGCCAGCAGGATGAACAGCAATCAGCCCCAGCATTTT.

DNA of the CDR3: TGTGCCAGCAGCGTCTCGGGAGTCTCTTACAATGAGCAGTTCTTC. Translation: CASSVSGVSYNEQFF. V gene TRBV9 combines with J gene TRBJ2-1; D perhaps matches TRBD2 (6 bases). The V end lost 2 bases, the J end lost 4 bases, and 13 bases lay between the germline ends. The CDR3 spans 15 residues. Germline V gives CDR1 SGDLS, CDR2 YYNGEE.

V and J are TRBV5-1 and TRBJ2-2, with 7 bases identical to TRBD2. CDR3 length: 18 residues. Germline V CDR1 and CDR2: SGHRS, YFSETQ. The ends lost 4 bases at V and 3 bases at J; junction bases unmatched: 15. CDR3 sequence: CASSQGLGIGLYTGELFF. The CDR3 DNA is TGCGCCAGCAGCCAAGGACTAGGGATCGGGCTCTACACCGGGGAGCTGTTTTTT.

The chain is built from TRBV2 and TRBJ2-5; D is possibly TRBD2 (6 bases). Germline assignment: CDR1 SNHLY and CDR2 FYNNEI. Trimming removed 8 bases at V and 4 bases at J, with 14 bases between. This CDR3 spans 13 amino acids. This chain's CDR3 is CASDRDGRETQYF. The CDR3 DNA sequence: TGTGCCAGCGACCGGGACGGGAGAGAGACCCAGTACTTC.

The chain recombines TRBV5-1 with TRBJ2-2; D is perhaps TRBD2 (6 bases). V shed 3 bases and J shed 3 bases, with 21 bases lying between them. This CDR3 contains 18 residues. Looked up from germline, CDR1 is SGHRS and CDR2 is YFSETQ. As DNA, the CDR3 is TGCGCCAGCAGCTCGGGACGGGAGCAAGCGGGCTACACCGGGGAGCTGTTTTTT. This sequence encodes CASSSGREQAGYTGELFF.

The chain joins TRBV5-6 to TRBJ2-3; 8 nucleotides align to TRBD2. The CDR3 extends over 15 amino acids. The V and J ends lost 4 bases and 2 bases, in that order; junction bases with no gene match: 6. Germline V gene lookup returns CDR1 SGHDT and CDR2 YYEEEE. The CDR3 is CASSGYSGITDTQYF. In DNA, the CDR3 is TGTGCCAGCAGCGGGTATAGCGGGATCACAGATACGCAGTATTTT.

This chain joins TRBV28 and TRBJ1-2; no clear D. Trimming took 10 bases from V and 8 from J, leaving 17 bases between them. This CDR3 spans 12 amino acids. In germline, CDR1 is MDHEN, CDR2 SYDVKM. CDR3 sequence: CATYLSELGYTF. The CDR3 region has the DNA TGTGCCACCTACCTTTCCGAGCTGGGCTACACCTTC.

V usage is TRBV2 and J usage is TRBJ1-1, with D possibly TRBD1 on 6 matching bases. This CDR3 region has 12 residues. Trimming removed 6 bases from V and 5 bases from J, with 10 bases in between. Germline CDR1 SNHLY, CDR2 FYNNEI. Written as DNA, the CDR3 is TGTGCCAGCAGAGGGGGGGGAACTGAAGCTTTCTTT. Amino acids: CASRGGGTEAFF.

The J gene is TRBJ1-2, the V gene TRBV19; D gene ambiguous. The V end was cut by 3 bases, the J end by 3 bases, with 14 bases between. The germline CDR1 and CDR2 sequences are LNHDA and SQIVND (reference sequence). CDR3 length equals 15 residues. CDR3 region: CASSMSSWPHYGYTF. For the CDR3, the DNA is TGTGCCAGTAGTATGTCCTCTTGGCCTCACTATGGCTACACCTTC.

The chain links TRBV28 to TRBJ2-3, with 8 bases matching TRBD2. Germline trimming cut 6 bases from V and 2 bases from J; bases unmatched to any gene: 4. Germline CDR1 and CDR2: MDHEN and SYDVKM. This CDR3 contains 14 residues. DNA for the CDR3: TGTGCCAGCAGGAGCGGGAGATTCACAGATACGCAGTATTTT. It specifies CASRSGRFTDTQYF.

V gene TRBV20-1 combines with J gene TRBJ1-2, with D tentatively TRBD1 (5 bases). The CDR3 runs 11 residues. The germline V gene has CDR1 DFQATT and CDR2 SNEGSKA (reference sequence). Trimming left V 6 bases short and J 8 bases short, with 13 bases between. The CDR3 nucleotides read TGCAGTGCCTTAAGGGGCGGAGGCTACACCTTC. It specifies CSALRGGGYTF.

This rearrangement joins TRBV29-1 to TRBJ2-3; D not certain. The CDR3 loop spans 14 amino acids. CDR1 SQVTM and CDR2 ANQGSEA come from the germline V gene. Trimming pared 5 bases from V and 1 base from J, leaving 13 bases between. The DNA for the CDR3 is TGCAGCGTTACGACCGGCGCTGGCACAGATACGCAGTATTTT. It yields the protein CSVTTGAGTDTQYF.

The genes are TRBV7-2 and TRBJ2-3; D is possibly TRBD1 or TRBD2 (6 bases each). The CDR3 loop spans 16 amino acids. Per the germline V gene, CDR1 is SGHTA and CDR2 is FQGNSA. Trimming removed 1 base at V and 3 bases at J, with 14 bases between. The CDR3 sequence is CASSLVGGGGTDTQYF. In DNA form, the CDR3 reads TGTGCCAGCAGCTTAGTCGGCGGAGGGGGGACAGATACGCAGTATTTT.

The V and J genes are TRBV3-1 (or the pseudogene TRBV3-2) and TRBJ2-3, with a possible D match to TRBD2 (6 bases). The CDR3 extends over 16 amino acids. V lost 1 base to trimming and J lost 1 base, with 12 bases between them. In germline, CDR1 is LGHDT, CDR2 YNNKEL (reference sequence). This CDR3 is CASSQAVQRGTDTQYF. The CDR3 bases are TGTGCCAGCAGCCAAGCTGTCCAGCGGGGCACAGATACGCAGTATTTT.

The chain recombines TRBV10-3 with TRBJ1-2, with 7 positions matching TRBD1. The germline V gene has CDR1 ENHRY and CDR2 SYGVKD. V trimming: 10 bases; J trimming: 8 bases; junction bases outside the gene matches: 13. This CDR3 comprises 13 residues. The CDR3 loop is CATQDDRADGYTF. CDR3 in DNA: TGTGCCACGCAAGATGACAGGGCCGACGGCTACACCTTC.

The chain employs TRBV28 and TRBJ2-7, with D possibly being TRBD1 (5 bases). The length of the CDR3 is 13 residues. V shed 6 bases and J shed 2 bases, with 11 bases lying between them. The germline CDR1 and CDR2 sequences are MDHEN and SYDVKM. This chain's CDR3 is CASRYEDTYEQYF. CDR3 coding DNA: TGTGCCAGCAGATATGAGGACACCTACGAGCAGTACTTC. The full variable domain, rest sourced from reference TRBV28 and TRBJ2-7, is DVKVTQSSRYLVKRTGEKVFLECVQDMDHENMFWYRQDPGLGLRLIYFSYDVKMKEKGDIPEGYSVSREKKERFSLILESASTNQTSMYLCASRYEDTYEQYFGPGTRLTVT.

The genes are TRBV10-3 and TRBJ2-2; the match to TRBD2 covers 7 bases. The CDR3 contains 16 residues. Germline V gives CDR1 ENHRY, CDR2 SYGVKD. V lost 4 bases, J lost 8 bases, and 13 bases stayed unmatched. The CDR3 region is CAISARATSIGGELFF. In DNA form, the CDR3 reads TGTGCCATCAGTGCTCGGGCGACTAGCATTGGGGGGGAGCTGTTTTTT.

This clone has only one observation. The CDR3 region is CASSISDNSPLHF. DNA for the CDR3: TGTGCCAGTAGTATTTCGGATAATTCACCCCTCCACTTT. The rearrangement uses TRBV19 and TRBJ1-6; unclear D gene. The V gene lost 3 bases and the J gene lost 5 bases, with 5 bases spanning the gap. Per the germline V gene, CDR1 is LNHDA and CDR2 is SQIVND (reference sequence). This CDR3 is built from 13 residues.

The chain joins TRBV10-2 to TRBJ1-1, with a weak D call TRBD1 (6 bases). CDR3 length: 13 amino acids. Germline loops: CDR1 WSHSY, CDR2 SAAADI. Trimming removed 8 bases at V and 3 bases at J, with 13 bases between. CDR3 residues: CASVRGGYTEAFF. CDR3 in DNA: TGCGCCAGCGTAAGGGGGGGATACACTGAAGCTTTCTTT.